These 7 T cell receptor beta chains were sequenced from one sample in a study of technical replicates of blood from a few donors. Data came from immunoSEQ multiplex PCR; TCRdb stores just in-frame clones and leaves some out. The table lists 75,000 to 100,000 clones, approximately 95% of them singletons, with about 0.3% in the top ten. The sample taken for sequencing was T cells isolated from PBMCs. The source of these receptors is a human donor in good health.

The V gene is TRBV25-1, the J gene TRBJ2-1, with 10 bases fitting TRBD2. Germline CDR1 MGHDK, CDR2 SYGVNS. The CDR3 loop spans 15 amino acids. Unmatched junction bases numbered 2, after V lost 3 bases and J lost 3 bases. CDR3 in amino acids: CASSESGRDYNEQFF. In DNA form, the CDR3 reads TGTGCCAGCAGTGAGAGCGGGAGGGACTACAATGAGCAGTTCTTC.

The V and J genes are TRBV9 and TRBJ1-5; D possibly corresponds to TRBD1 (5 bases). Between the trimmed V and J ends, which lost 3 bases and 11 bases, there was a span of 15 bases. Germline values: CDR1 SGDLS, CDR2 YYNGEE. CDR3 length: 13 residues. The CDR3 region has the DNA TGTGCCAGCAGCGCCGGGGGGGATGATACCCAGCATTTT. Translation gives CASSAGGDDTQHF. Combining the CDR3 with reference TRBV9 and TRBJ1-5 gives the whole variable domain DSGVTQTPKHLITATGQRVTLRCSPRSGDLSVYWYQQSLDQGLQFLIQYYNGEERAKGNILERFSAQQFPDLHSELNLSSLELGDSALYFCASSAGGDDTQHFGDGTRLSIL.

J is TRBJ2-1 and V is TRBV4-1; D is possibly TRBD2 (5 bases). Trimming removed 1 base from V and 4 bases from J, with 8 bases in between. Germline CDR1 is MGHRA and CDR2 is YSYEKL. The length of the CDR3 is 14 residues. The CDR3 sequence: CASSQGLQYNEQFF. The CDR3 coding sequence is TGCGCCAGCAGCCAAGGACTACAGTACAATGAGCAGTTCTTC.

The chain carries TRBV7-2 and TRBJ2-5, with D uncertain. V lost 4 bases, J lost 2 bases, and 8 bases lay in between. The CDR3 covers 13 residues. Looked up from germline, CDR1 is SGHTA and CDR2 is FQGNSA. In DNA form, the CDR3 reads TGTGCCAGCAGCTCCAGTTTTCAAGAGACCCAGTACTTC. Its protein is CASSSSFQETQYF.

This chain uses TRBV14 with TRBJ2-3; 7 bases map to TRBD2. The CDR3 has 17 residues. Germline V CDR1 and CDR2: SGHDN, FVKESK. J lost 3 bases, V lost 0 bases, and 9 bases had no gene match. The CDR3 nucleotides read TGTGCCAGCAGCCAAGATCTCTTTGGGGAGGGGACAGATACGCAGTATTTT. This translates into CASSQDLFGEGTDTQYF.

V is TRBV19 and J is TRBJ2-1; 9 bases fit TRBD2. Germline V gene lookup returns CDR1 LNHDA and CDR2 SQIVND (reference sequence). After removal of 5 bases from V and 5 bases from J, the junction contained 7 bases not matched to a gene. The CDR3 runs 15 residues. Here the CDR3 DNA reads TGTGCCAGTAGTCCAATAGCGGGAGTGAACAATGAGCAGTTCTTC. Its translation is CASSPIAGVNNEQFF. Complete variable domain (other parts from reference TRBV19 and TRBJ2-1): DGGITQSPKYLFRKEGQNVTLSCEQNLNHDAMYWYRQDPGQGLRLIYYSQIVNDFQKGDIAEGYSVSREKKESFPLTVTSAQKNPTAFYLCASSPIAGVNNEQFFGPGTRLTVL.

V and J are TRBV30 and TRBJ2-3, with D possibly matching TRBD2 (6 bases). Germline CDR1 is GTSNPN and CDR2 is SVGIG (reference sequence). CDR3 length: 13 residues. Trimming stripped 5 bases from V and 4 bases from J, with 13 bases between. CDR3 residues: CAWAYRRADTQYF. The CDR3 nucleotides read TGTGCCTGGGCATACAGGAGGGCAGATACGCAGTATTTT.